This T cell receptor (beta chain) was captured in a study of blood T cell repertoires in COVID-19. For the study at large: Sites across the United States, Italy and Spain contributed samples from acute and convalescent COVID-19.

V lost 0 bases and J lost 4; bases outside the gene matches: 6. Germline V gene lookup returns CDR1 SGHRS and CDR2 YFSETQ. CDR3 length equals 15 residues. The table came from immunoSEQ multiplex PCR; TCRdb's copy has only in-frame clones and leaves some out. The sample yields around 200,000 clones, about 87% seen once. The clonotype comes from a middle-aged man with active or convalescent COVID-19. V usage is TRBV5-1 and J usage is TRBJ1-2, with 7 bases that match TRBD1. Sample: peripheral blood. The CDR3 reads CASSLDTGTVYGYTF. CDR3 bases: TGCGCCAGCAGCTTGGATACCGGGACAGTCTATGGCTACACCTTC.